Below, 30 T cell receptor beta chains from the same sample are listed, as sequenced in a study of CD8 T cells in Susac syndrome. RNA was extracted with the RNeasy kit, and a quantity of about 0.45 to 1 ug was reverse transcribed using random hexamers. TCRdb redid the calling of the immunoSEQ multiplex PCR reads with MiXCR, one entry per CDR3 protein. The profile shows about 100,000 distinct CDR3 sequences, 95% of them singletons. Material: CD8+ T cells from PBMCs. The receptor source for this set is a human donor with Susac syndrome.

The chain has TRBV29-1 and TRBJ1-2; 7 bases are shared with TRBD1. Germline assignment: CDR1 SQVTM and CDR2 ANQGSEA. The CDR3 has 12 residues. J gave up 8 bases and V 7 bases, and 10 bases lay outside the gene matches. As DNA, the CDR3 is TGCAGCGGCCTGACAGGGCCGGAGGGCTACACCTTC. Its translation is CSGLTGPEGYTF.

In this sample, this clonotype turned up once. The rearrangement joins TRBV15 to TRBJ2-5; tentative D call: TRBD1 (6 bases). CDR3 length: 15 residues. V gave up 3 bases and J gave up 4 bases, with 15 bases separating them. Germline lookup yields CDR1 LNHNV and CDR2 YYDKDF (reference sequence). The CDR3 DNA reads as TGTGCCACCAGCAGTCCTCAGGGGACGGGAGAGACCCAGTACTTC. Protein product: CATSSPQGTGETQYF.

The CDR3 DNA is TGCAGTGCTAGCGTGGGGATGAGGTACAATGAGCAGTTCTTC. Protein sequence: CSASVGMRYNEQFF. The chain combines TRBV20-1 with TRBJ2-1; D remains unclear. The V end lost 3 bases, the J end lost 4 bases, and 13 bases lay between the germline ends. This CDR3 has 14 amino acids. In germline, CDR1 is DFQATT, CDR2 SNEGSKA (reference sequence).

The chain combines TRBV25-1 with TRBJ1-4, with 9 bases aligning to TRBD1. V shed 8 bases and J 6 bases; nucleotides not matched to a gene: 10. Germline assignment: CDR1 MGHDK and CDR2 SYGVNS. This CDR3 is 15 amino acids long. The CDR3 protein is CASSFGGQGDEKLFF. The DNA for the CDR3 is TGTGCCAGCTCCTTTGGGGGACAGGGAGATGAAAAACTGTTTTTT.

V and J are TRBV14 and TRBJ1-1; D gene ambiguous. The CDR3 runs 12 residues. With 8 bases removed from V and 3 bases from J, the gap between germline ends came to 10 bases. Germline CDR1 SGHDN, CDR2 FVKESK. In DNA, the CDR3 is TGTGCCAGCCGTACTGGGTACACTGAAGCTTTCTTT. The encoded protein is CASRTGYTEAFF.

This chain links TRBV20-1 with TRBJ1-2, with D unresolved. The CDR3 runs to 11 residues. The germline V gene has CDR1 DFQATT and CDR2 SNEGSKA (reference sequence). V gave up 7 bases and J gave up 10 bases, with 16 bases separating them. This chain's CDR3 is CSGRSLWPYTF. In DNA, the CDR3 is TGCAGTGGTAGGTCCCTTTGGCCCTACACCTTC.

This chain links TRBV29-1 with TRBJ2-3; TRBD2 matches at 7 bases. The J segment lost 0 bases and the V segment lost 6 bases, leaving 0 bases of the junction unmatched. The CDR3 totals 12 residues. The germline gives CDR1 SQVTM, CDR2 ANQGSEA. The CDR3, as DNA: TGCAGCGTACTAGCGAGCACAGATACGCAGTATTTT. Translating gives CSVLASTDTQYF.

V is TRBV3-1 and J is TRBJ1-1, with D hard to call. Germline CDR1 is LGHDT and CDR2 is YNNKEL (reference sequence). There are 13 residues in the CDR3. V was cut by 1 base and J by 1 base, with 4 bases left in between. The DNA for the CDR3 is TGTGCCAGCAGCCAAGTGGGGAACACTGAAGCTTTCTTT. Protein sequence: CASSQVGNTEAFF.

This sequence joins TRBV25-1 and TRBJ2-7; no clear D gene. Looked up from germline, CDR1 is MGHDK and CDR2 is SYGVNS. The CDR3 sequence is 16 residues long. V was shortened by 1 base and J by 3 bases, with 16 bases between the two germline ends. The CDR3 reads CASSESAVGLYYEQYF. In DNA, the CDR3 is TGTGCCAGCAGTGAATCTGCGGTAGGCCTCTACTACGAGCAGTACTTC.

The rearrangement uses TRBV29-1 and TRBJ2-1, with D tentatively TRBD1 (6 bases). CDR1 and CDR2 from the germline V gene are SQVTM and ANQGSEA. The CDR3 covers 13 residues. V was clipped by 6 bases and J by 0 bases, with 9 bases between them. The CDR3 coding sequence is TGCAGCGTAACAGGGTACTCCTACAATGAGCAGTTCTTC. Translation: CSVTGYSYNEQFF.

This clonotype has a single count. The CDR3 region has the DNA TGCAGTGCTGTTCCCGGCAACTATGGCTACACCTTC. Its translation is CSAVPGNYGYTF. The J gene is TRBJ1-2, the V gene TRBV20-1; D gene uncertain. Trimming left V 5 bases short and J 2 bases short, with 9 bases between. The length of the CDR3 is 12 residues. From germline, CDR1 is DFQATT and CDR2 SNEGSKA (reference sequence).

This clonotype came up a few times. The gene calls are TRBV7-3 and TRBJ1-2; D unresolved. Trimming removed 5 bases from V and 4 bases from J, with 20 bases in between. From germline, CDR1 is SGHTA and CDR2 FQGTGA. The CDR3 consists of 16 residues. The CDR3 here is CASSHPGQAAPYGYTF. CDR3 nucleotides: TGTGCCAGCAGCCACCCCGGGCAGGCAGCCCCCTATGGCTACACCTTC.

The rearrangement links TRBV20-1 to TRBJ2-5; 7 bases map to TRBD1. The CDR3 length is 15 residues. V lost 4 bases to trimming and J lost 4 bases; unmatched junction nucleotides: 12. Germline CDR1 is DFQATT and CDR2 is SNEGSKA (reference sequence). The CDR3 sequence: CSAIPETGSGETQYF. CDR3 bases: TGCAGTGCTATCCCCGAGACAGGGAGTGGAGAGACCCAGTACTTC.

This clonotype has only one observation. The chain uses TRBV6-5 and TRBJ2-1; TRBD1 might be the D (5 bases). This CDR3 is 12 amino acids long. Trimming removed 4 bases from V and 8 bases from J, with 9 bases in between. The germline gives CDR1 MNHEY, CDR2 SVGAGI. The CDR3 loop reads CASSSGLDEQFF. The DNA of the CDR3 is TGTGCCAGCAGTTCAGGGCTGGATGAGCAGTTCTTC.

CDR3 residues: CASSVEGGELFF. In DNA, the CDR3 is TGTGCCAGCAGCGTAGAGGGCGGGGAGCTGTTTTTT. This sequence joins TRBV9 and TRBJ2-2, with D uncertain. The germline V and J ends were trimmed by 0 bases and 7 bases, with 4 bases remaining between them. Germline-derived CDR1 and CDR2 are SGDLS and YYNGEE. The CDR3 covers 12 residues. Together with reference TRBV9 and TRBJ2-2, the CDR3 gives the full variable domain: DSGVTQTPKHLITATGQRVTLRCSPRSGDLSVYWYQQSLDQGLQFLIQYYNGEERAKGNILERFSAQQFPDLHSELNLSSLELGDSALYFCASSVEGGELFFGEGSRLTVL.

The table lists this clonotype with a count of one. CDR3 in DNA: TGCAGCGTTGGGGGGAGCACAGATACGCAGTATTTT. It encodes CSVGGSTDTQYF. The chain joins TRBV29-1 to TRBJ2-3; D tentatively fits TRBD1 or TRBD2 (5 bases each). Germline lookup yields CDR1 SQVTM and CDR2 ANQGSEA. This CDR3 has 12 residues. V was pared by 4 bases and J by 0 bases, with 5 bases between.

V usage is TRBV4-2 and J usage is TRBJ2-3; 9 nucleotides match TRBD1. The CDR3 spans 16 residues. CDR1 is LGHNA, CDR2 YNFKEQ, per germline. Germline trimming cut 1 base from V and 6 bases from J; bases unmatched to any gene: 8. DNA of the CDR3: TGTGCCAGCAGCCAAGGAAGTTGGGACAGGGCGGATACGCAGTATTTT. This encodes CASSQGSWDRADTQYF.

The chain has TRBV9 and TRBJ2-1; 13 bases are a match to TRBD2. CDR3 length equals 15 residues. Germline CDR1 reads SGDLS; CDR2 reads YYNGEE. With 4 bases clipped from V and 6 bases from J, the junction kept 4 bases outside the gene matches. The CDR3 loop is CASSKLAGGVNEQFF. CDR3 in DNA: TGTGCCAGCAGCAAACTAGCGGGAGGGGTCAATGAGCAGTTCTTC.

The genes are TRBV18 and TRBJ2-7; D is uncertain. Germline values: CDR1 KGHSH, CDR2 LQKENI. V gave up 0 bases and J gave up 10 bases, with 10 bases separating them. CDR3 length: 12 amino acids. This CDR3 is CASSPPKGEQYF. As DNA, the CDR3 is TGTGCCAGCTCACCACCGAAGGGTGAACAGTACTTC.

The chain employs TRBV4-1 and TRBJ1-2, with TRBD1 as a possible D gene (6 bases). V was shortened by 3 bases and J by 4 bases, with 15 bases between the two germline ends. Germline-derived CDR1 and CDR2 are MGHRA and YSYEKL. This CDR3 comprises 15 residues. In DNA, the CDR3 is TGCGCCAGCAGCCATAACATGGACAGTTTCTATGGCTACACCTTC. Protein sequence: CASSHNMDSFYGYTF.

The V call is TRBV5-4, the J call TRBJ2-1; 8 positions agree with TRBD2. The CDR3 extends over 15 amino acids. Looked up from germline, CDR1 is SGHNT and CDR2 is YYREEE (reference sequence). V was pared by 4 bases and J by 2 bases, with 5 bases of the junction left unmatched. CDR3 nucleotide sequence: TGTGCCAGCAGCCCCGGGGGGGGAACCTACAATGAGCAGTTCTTC. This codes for CASSPGGGTYNEQFF.

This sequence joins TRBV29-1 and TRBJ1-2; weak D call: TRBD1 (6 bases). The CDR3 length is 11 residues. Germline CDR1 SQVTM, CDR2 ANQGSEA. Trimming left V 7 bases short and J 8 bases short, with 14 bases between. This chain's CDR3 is CSDNRAGGYTF. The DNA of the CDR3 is TGCAGCGACAACAGGGCGGGAGGCTACACCTTC. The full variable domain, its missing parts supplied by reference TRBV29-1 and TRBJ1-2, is SAVISQKPSRDICQRGTSLTIQCQVDSQVTMMFWYRQQPGQSLTLIATANQGSEATYESGFVIDKFPISRPNLTFSTLTVSNMSPEDSSIYLCSDNRAGGYTFGSGTRLTVV.

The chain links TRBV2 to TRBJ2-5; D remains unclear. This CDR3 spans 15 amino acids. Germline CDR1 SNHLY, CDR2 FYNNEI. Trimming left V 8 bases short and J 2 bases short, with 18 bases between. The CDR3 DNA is TGTGCCAGCTTAGGCGTCAATTGGGTGCAAGAGACCCAGTACTTC. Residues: CASLGVNWVQETQYF. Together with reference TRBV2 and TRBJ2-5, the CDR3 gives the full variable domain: EPEVTQTPSHQVTQMGQEVILRCVPISNHLYFYWYRQILGQKVEFLVSFYNNEISEKSEIFDDQFSVERPDGSNFTLKIRSTKLEDSAMYFCASLGVNWVQETQYFGPGTRLLVL.

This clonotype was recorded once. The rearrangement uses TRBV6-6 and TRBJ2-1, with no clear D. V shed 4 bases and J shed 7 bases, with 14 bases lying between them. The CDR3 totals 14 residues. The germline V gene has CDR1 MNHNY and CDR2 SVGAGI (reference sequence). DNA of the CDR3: TGTGCCAGCAGTTTCTCAACCTCCTGGAATGAGCAGTTCTTC. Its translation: CASSFSTSWNEQFF.

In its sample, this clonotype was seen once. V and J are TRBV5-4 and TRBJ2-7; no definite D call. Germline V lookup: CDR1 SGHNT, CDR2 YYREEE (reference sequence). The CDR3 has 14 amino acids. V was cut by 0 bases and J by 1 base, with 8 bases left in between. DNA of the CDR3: TGTGCCAGCAGCTTGGGGATGGGGTCCTACGAGCAGTACTTC. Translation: CASSLGMGSYEQYF.

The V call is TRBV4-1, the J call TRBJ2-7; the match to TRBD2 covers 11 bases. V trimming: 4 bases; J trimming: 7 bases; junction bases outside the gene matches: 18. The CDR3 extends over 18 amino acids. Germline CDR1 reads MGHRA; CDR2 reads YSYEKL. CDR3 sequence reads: CASSLTVPTSGARGEQYF. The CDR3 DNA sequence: TGCGCCAGCAGCCTTACAGTTCCGACTAGCGGGGCGAGAGGGGAGCAGTACTTC.

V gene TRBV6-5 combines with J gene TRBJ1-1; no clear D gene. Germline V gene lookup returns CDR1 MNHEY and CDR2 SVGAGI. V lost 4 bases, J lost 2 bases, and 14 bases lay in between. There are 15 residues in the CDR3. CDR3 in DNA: TGTGCCAGCAGTTCCCGGACGGAAAGTAACACTGAAGCTTTCTTT. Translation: CASSSRTESNTEAFF.

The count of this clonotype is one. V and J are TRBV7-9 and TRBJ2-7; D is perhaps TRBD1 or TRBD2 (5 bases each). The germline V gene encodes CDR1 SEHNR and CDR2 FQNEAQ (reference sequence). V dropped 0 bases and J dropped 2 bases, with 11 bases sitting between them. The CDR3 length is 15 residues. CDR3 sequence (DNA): TGTGCCAGCAGCTTAGCGGGCCAGGGAGCCTACGAGCAGTACTTC. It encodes CASSLAGQGAYEQYF.

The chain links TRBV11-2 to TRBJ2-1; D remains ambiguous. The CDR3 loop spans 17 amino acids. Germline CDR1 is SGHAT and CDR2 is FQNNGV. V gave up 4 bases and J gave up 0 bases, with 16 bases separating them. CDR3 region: CASSSPPMSHSYNEQFF. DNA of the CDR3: TGTGCCAGCAGCTCCCCTCCCATGAGCCACTCCTACAATGAGCAGTTCTTC.

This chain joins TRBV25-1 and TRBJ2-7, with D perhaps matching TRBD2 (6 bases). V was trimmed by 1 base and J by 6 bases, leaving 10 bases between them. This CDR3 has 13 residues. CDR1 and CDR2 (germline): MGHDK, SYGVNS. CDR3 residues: CASSESGVREQYF. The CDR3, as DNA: TGTGCCAGCAGTGAATCGGGAGTTCGCGAGCAGTACTTC.